This T cell receptor (beta chain) derives from a study of blood T cell repertoires in COVID-19. The wider study: COVID-19 samples from acute and convalescent phases originated in the United States, Italy and Spain.

CDR1 is LGHDT and CDR2 is YNNKEL in the germline V gene (reference sequence). The V gene end was trimmed by 1 base and the J gene end by 4 bases; junction bases not matched to a gene: 0. The length of the CDR3 is 13 residues. The authors' processing: Amplification of reference gene primers was used by the study to estimate nucleated cell counts. Assay used: immunoSEQ multiplex PCR; TCRdb lists only in-frame clones, some missing. Clonal size and the V and J genes are those of that table, whereas D and trimming came from the DNA. Of 120,000 to 150,000 clones in the sample, about nine tenths were seen once.

The TCR sequence derives from a woman in her 50s with acute or convalescent COVID-19. The rearrangement joins TRBV3-1 (or the pseudogene TRBV3-2) to TRBJ1-2; TRBD1 matches at 7 bases. Source material: peripheral blood. The CDR3 DNA reads as TGTGCCAGCAGCCAAGCAGGGGGCTATGGCTACACCTTC. It is translated as CASSQAGGYGYTF.